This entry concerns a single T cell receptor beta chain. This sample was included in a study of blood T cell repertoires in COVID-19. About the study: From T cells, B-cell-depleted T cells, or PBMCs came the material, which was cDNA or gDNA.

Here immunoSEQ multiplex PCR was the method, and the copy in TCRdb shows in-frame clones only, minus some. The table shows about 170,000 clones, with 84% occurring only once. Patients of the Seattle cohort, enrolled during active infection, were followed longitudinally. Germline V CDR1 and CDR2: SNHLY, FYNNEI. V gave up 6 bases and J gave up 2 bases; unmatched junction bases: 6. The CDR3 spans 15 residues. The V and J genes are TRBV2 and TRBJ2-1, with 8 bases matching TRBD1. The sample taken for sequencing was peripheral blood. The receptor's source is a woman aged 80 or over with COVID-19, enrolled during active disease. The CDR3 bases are TGTGCCAGCAGGGTAGACAGGGGACCCTACAATGAGCAGTTCTTC. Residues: CASRVDRGPYNEQFF. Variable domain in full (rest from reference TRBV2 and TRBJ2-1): EPEVTQTPSHQVTQMGQEVILRCVPISNHLYFYWYRQILGQKVEFLVSFYNNEISEKSEIFDDQFSVERPDGSNFTLKIRSTKLEDSAMYFCASRVDRGPYNEQFFGPGTRLTVL.